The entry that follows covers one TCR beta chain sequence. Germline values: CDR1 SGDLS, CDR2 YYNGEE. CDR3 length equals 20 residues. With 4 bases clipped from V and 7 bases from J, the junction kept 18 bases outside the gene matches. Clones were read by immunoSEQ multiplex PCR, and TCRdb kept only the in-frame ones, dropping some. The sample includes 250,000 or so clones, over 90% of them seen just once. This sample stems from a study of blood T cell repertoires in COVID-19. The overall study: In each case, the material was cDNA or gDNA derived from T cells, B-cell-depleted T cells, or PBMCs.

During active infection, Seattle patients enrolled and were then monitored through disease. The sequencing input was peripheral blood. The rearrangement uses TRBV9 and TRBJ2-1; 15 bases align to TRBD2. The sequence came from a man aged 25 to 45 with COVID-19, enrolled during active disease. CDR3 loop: CASSSRTSGGAFSGMNEQFF. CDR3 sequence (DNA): TGTGCCAGCAGCTCCAGGACTAGCGGGGGGGCCTTTTCCGGGATGAATGAGCAGTTCTTC. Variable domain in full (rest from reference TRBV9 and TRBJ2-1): DSGVTQTPKHLITATGQRVTLRCSPRSGDLSVYWYQQSLDQGLQFLIQYYNGEERAKGNILERFSAQQFPDLHSELNLSSLELGDSALYFCASSSRTSGGAFSGMNEQFFGPGTRLTVL.